This T cell receptor (beta chain) was recovered during a study of T cells in Graves' hyperthyroidism and ophthalmopathy. The study's findings and limits: Blood also held most thyroid clonotypes expanded beyond 0.001.

Amplified regions were TCR beta CDR3 sequences from RNA transcripts. An initial round of RT-PCR targeting the TCR CDR3 relied on the HTBI primer set. TCRdb reanalysed the multiplex PCR reads using MiXCR and keeps one entry per CDR3 protein. The sample contains 500,000 to 800,000 distinct CDR3 sequences, more than 12% of which appear only once. V trimming: 0 bases; J trimming: 4 bases; junction bases outside the gene matches: 1. Germline CDR1 reads SEHNR; CDR2 reads FQNEAQ (reference sequence). The CDR3 sequence is 14 residues long. Extraction of PBMCs used roughly 10 ml of fresh peripheral blood. This clonotype was counted between two and nine times. Its antigen is not known.

The chain couples TRBV7-9 to TRBJ2-5; TRBD1 matches 8 bases. Sequencing was performed on blood. This clonotype originated in a woman aged 45-60 years with Graves' ophthalmopathy. In DNA, the CDR3 is TGTGCCAGCAGCTTAGCACAGGGGGGAGAGACCCAGTACTTC. Amino acids: CASSLAQGGETQYF.